Listed here are 32 T cell receptor beta chains from one sample, sequenced in a study of T cell responses to AZD1222 COVID-19 vaccine. Libraries were prepared by immunoSEQ multiplex PCR; TCRdb keeps only in-frame clonotypes and omits some of them. Altogether around 94,000 clones are present, 84% being singletons, with the ten largest covering about a sixth. This specimen was peripheral blood, taken on day 0 of AZD1222 vaccination. Receptor source: an adult in good health.

The chain couples TRBV3-1 (or the pseudogene TRBV3-2) to TRBJ1-1, with D unclear. The CDR3 runs to 16 residues. CDR1 is LGHDT, CDR2 YNNKEL, per germline (reference sequence). Trimming took off 1 base at V and 5 bases at J, with 17 bases between the two ends. This CDR3 reads CASSQGLIVHKTEAFF. The DNA for the CDR3 is TGTGCCAGCAGCCAAGGACTAATAGTCCACAAAACTGAAGCTTTCTTT.

CDR3 sequence (DNA): TGTGCCAGCTCACTTCCTAGCGGGAGGATCTACAATGAGCAGTTCTTC. It is translated as CASSLPSGRIYNEQFF. This chain connects TRBV18 to TRBJ2-1; 11 bases are a match to TRBD2. The CDR3 is 16 amino acids. V was pared by 4 bases and J by 3 bases, with 5 bases of the junction left unmatched. The germline V gene encodes CDR1 KGHSH and CDR2 LQKENI.

The chain uses TRBV4-1 and TRBJ1-2; D not certain. With 2 bases removed from V and 3 bases from J, the gap between germline ends came to 10 bases. Germline values: CDR1 MGHRA, CDR2 YSYEKL. The CDR3 totals 14 residues. As DNA, the CDR3 is TGCGCCAGCAGCCAACGGAGGTTCGACTATGGCTACACCTTC. It specifies CASSQRRFDYGYTF.

The genes are TRBV19 and TRBJ1-2, with 8 bases matching TRBD1. CDR1 and CDR2 from the germline V gene are LNHDA and SQIVND (reference sequence). V was clipped by 9 bases and J by 1 base; unmatched bases: 10. The CDR3 sequence is 15 residues long. This CDR3 is CASKNQGAHNYGYTF. Here the CDR3 DNA reads TGTGCCAGCAAAAATCAGGGGGCCCATAACTATGGCTACACCTTC.

The J gene is TRBJ2-3, the V gene TRBV12-5, with D unclear. The V and J ends lost 0 bases and 2 bases respectively, with 9 bases between them. The CDR3 runs 15 residues. CDR1 LGHNT and CDR2 FRNRAP come from the germline V gene. CDR3 bases: TGTGCTAGTGGTTTGGTCCGGGCTCTCACAGATACGCAGTATTTT. Amino acid sequence: CASGLVRALTDTQYF. Full variable domain (outside the CDR3, taken from reference TRBV12-5 and TRBJ2-3): DARVTQTPRHKVTEMGQEVTMRCQPILGHNTVFWYRQTMMQGLELLAYFRNRAPLDDSGMPKDRFSAEMPDATLATLKIQPSEPRDSAVYFCASGLVRALTDTQYFGPGTRLTVL.

V gene TRBV14 combines with J gene TRBJ2-5; D not certain. Trimming stripped 1 base from V and 0 bases from J, with 6 bases between. The germline V gene encodes CDR1 SGHDN and CDR2 FVKESK. The CDR3 is 14 amino acids. The CDR3 nucleotides are TGTGCCAGCAGCCAAGTCGTAGACCAAGAGACCCAGTACTTC. Its protein product is CASSQVVDQETQYF.

This chain joins TRBV19 and TRBJ1-1; possibly TRBD1 for D (5 bases). The length of the CDR3 is 16 residues. CDR1 LNHDA and CDR2 SQIVND come from the germline V gene (reference sequence). The V end lost 1 base, the J end lost 2 bases, and 14 bases lay between the germline ends. DNA for the CDR3: TGTGCCAGTAGTATAGTGGGGGTACGGGATAACACTGAAGCTTTCTTT. Translated: CASSIVGVRDNTEAFF.

The rearrangement joins TRBV11-2 to TRBJ1-6; no clear D gene. Germline V gene data show CDR1 as SGHAT and CDR2 as FQNNGV. The V end lost 5 bases, the J end lost 10 bases, and 6 bases lay between the germline ends. This CDR3 region has 11 residues. The CDR3 reads CASSPGSPLHF. The DNA of the CDR3 is TGTGCCAGCAGCCCGGGATCACCCCTCCACTTT.

This clone was counted only a few times. This chain links TRBV7-9 with TRBJ2-3; 9 positions agree with TRBD2. The CDR3 contains 16 residues. Germline CDR1 reads SEHNR; CDR2 reads FQNEAQ (reference sequence). J was trimmed by 2 bases and V by 1 base; bases with no gene match: 4. CDR3 loop: CASSLGAGGYTDTQYF. In nucleotides, the CDR3 is TGTGCCAGCAGCTTAGGAGCGGGGGGATACACAGATACGCAGTATTTT.

J is TRBJ1-2 and V is TRBV7-9, with 7 positions matching TRBD1. The CDR3 runs to 17 residues. Germline V lookup: CDR1 SEHNR, CDR2 FQNEAQ (reference sequence). V gave up 4 bases and J gave up 8 bases; unmatched junction bases: 19. The CDR3 protein is CASSSNSNQGVGGGYTF. In DNA form, the CDR3 reads TGTGCCAGCAGCTCCAACTCAAATCAGGGGGTGGGAGGCGGCTACACCTTC.

V usage is TRBV18 and J usage is TRBJ1-1, with 8 bases identical to TRBD1. J gave up 4 bases and V 2 bases, and 9 bases lay outside the gene matches. The CDR3 sequence is 16 residues long. Germline V gives CDR1 KGHSH, CDR2 LQKENI. The CDR3, as DNA: TGTGCCAGCTCACCAGGAAGGAAGGACAGGGCCACTGAAGCTTTCTTT. Translating it yields CASSPGRKDRATEAFF.

J is TRBJ1-1 and V is TRBV6-5; D unresolved. CDR1 and CDR2 (germline): MNHEY, SVGAGI. V was trimmed by 2 bases and J by 1 base, leaving 11 bases between them. CDR3 length: 15 amino acids. The CDR3 here is CASSYHGVKNTEAFF. The CDR3 coding sequence is TGTGCCAGCAGTTACCACGGGGTTAAGAACACTGAAGCTTTCTTT.

The chain links TRBV5-1 to TRBJ1-3, with 9 bases identical to TRBD1. The germline gives CDR1 SGHRS, CDR2 YFSETQ. The CDR3 sequence is 19 residues long. V shed 1 base, J shed 4 bases, and the junction held 15 bases outside the gene matches. The CDR3 region is CASSLSGYFRTGVGNTIYF. The DNA for the CDR3 is TGCGCCAGCAGCTTGAGCGGGTACTTCAGGACAGGGGTCGGAAACACCATATATTTT.

V and J are TRBV6-5 and TRBJ1-6; D unresolved. V was clipped by 6 bases and J by 5 bases, with 11 bases between them. This CDR3 spans 14 amino acids. Germline loops: CDR1 MNHEY, CDR2 SVGAGI. The CDR3 protein is CASSKGDHNSPLHF. The DNA of the CDR3 is TGTGCCAGCAGCAAGGGAGATCATAATTCACCCCTCCACTTT.

The chain uses TRBV5-4 and TRBJ2-1, with TRBD2 matching 8 bases. Germline V CDR1 and CDR2: SGHNT, YYREEE (reference sequence). V lost 0 bases to trimming and J lost 5 bases; unmatched junction nucleotides: 7. This CDR3 contains 16 residues. The CDR3, as DNA: TGTGCCAGCAGCTTGGCTCAGCGGGAGTTGAACAATGAGCAGTTCTTC. This sequence encodes CASSLAQRELNNEQFF. Looking up the rest from reference TRBV5-4 and TRBJ2-1 gives the full variable domain: ETGVTQSPTHLIKTRGQQVTLRCSSQSGHNTVSWYQQALGQGPQFIFQYYREEENGRGNFPPRFSGLQFPNYSSELNVNALELDDSALYLCASSLAQRELNNEQFFGPGTRLTVL.

The V gene is TRBV5-1, the J gene TRBJ2-1; no definite D call. CDR1 and CDR2 from the germline V gene are SGHRS and YFSETQ. The CDR3 is 12 amino acids. The germline V and J ends were trimmed by 4 bases and 9 bases, with 11 bases remaining between them. The CDR3 region is CASSPAEFEQFF. In nucleotides, the CDR3 is TGCGCCAGCAGCCCAGCTGAGTTTGAGCAGTTCTTC. Together with reference TRBV5-1 and TRBJ2-1, the CDR3 gives the full variable domain: KAGVTQTPRYLIKTRGQQVTLSCSPISGHRSVSWYQQTPGQGLQFLFEYFSETQRNKGNFPGRFSGRQFSNSRSEMNVSTLELGDSALYLCASSPAEFEQFFGPGTRLTVL.

V and J are TRBV5-1 and TRBJ1-6; D not certain. The ends were cut back, 5 bases at V and 6 bases at J, with 18 bases in the middle. The CDR3 extends over 16 amino acids. CDR1 is SGHRS, CDR2 YFSETQ, per germline. CDR3 amino acids: CASSPEGPTLNSPLHF. The CDR3 nucleotides read TGCGCCAGCAGTCCCGAGGGCCCAACCCTTAATTCACCCCTCCACTTT.

The rearrangement uses TRBV28 and TRBJ1-6; 7 bases align to TRBD1. Germline CDR1 is MDHEN and CDR2 is SYDVKM. There are 15 residues in the CDR3. Trimming at V came to 6 bases and at J to 6 bases, leaving 8 bases not matched to a gene. The CDR3 here is CASSRQTGSNSPLHF. For the CDR3, the DNA is TGTGCCAGCAGCCGCCAGACAGGGTCTAATTCACCCCTCCACTTT.

The chain joins TRBV12-5 to TRBJ1-6, with a possible D match to TRBD1 (6 bases). Germline V gives CDR1 LGHNT, CDR2 FRNRAP. This CDR3 is built from 16 residues. V was cut by 7 bases and J by 6 bases, with 19 bases left in between. DNA of the CDR3: TGTGCTAGTGTAAGGGGTACAGGGCCAATTAATTCACCCCTCCACTTT. Residues: CASVRGTGPINSPLHF.

The chain has TRBV19 and TRBJ1-2; 8 bases match TRBD1. The germline CDR1 and CDR2 sequences are LNHDA and SQIVND (reference sequence). The CDR3 has 14 amino acids. J gave up 2 bases and V 8 bases, and 7 bases lay outside the gene matches. The CDR3 is CASSTGGRNYGYTF. In nucleotides, the CDR3 is TGTGCCAGTTCTACAGGGGGAAGGAACTATGGCTACACCTTC.

The V gene is TRBV7-8, the J gene TRBJ1-3; a possible D gene is TRBD1 (5 bases). The V and J ends lost 3 bases and 5 bases respectively, with 8 bases between them. CDR1 and CDR2 (germline): SGHVS, FQNEAQ. The CDR3 runs to 13 residues. CDR3 sequence (DNA): TGTGCCAGCAGCTTGCAGGGTAGAAACACCATATATTTT. Protein product: CASSLQGRNTIYF.

V gene TRBV20-1 combines with J gene TRBJ2-5; possible D gene TRBD1, 6 bases. CDR3 size: 11 residues. The V gene's germline CDR1 is DFQATT and CDR2 SNEGSKA (reference sequence). Trimming shortened V by 6 bases and J by 4 bases, and 9 bases separated the two germline ends. The CDR3 reads CSAPRGETQYF. CDR3 sequence (DNA): TGCAGTGCCCCCAGGGGAGAGACCCAGTACTTC.

CDR3 DNA sequence: TGTGCCAGCAGCTTCACGCAGGGGGGAGGCACTGAAGCTTTCTTT. It yields the protein CASSFTQGGGTEAFF. The rearrangement links TRBV7-8 to TRBJ1-1; 7 bases map to TRBD1. This CDR3 is built from 15 residues. V gave up 3 bases and J gave up 4 bases; unmatched junction bases: 8. CDR1 is SGHVS and CDR2 is FQNEAQ in the germline V gene.

The V call is TRBV5-8, the J call TRBJ1-5, with a tentative D call TRBD1 (5 bases). Trimming stripped 7 bases from V and 1 base from J, with 15 bases between. This CDR3 spans 15 amino acids. Germline V gene lookup returns CDR1 SGHTS and CDR2 YDEGEE. DNA of the CDR3: TGTGCCAGCTACCCTCAGGGCGGGAGCAATCAGCCCCAGCATTTT. This codes for CASYPQGGSNQPQHF. Combining the CDR3 with reference TRBV5-8 and TRBJ1-5 gives the whole variable domain EAGVTQSPTHLIKTRGQQATLRCSPISGHTSVYWYQQALGLGLQFLLWYDEGEERNRGNFPPRFSGRQFPNYSSELNVNALELEDSALYLCASYPQGGSNQPQHFGDGTRLSIL.

This chain uses TRBV18 with TRBJ1-2; D is unclear. The CDR3 length is 13 residues. Germline CDR1 is KGHSH and CDR2 is LQKENI. V lost 3 bases, J lost 0 bases, and 5 bases lay in between. The CDR3 spells CASSPKSNYGYTF. The CDR3 DNA follows: TGTGCCAGCTCACCCAAGTCTAACTATGGCTACACCTTC.

V is TRBV4-3 and J is TRBJ1-1; D perhaps matches TRBD1 (5 bases). Germline loops: CDR1 LGHNA, CDR2 YSLEER. Trimming shortened V by 2 bases and J by 0 bases, and 7 bases separated the two germline ends. This CDR3 is 14 amino acids long. The CDR3 DNA follows: TGCGCCAGCAGCCAAAGGGACCTGAACACTGAAGCTTTCTTT. It is translated as CASSQRDLNTEAFF.

This clone came up once. The chain is built from TRBV7-9 and TRBJ2-2, with 10 bases identical to TRBD2. The CDR3 length is 15 residues. Unmatched junction bases numbered 2, after V lost 1 base and J lost 6 bases. Germline V gene lookup returns CDR1 SEHNR and CDR2 FQNEAQ (reference sequence). CDR3 DNA sequence: TGTGCCAGCAGCTTAGGTAGCGGGAGGTCCGGGGAGCTGTTTTTT. It yields the protein CASSLGSGRSGELFF.

The V gene is TRBV28, the J gene TRBJ1-3; 7 nucleotides match TRBD1. The CDR3 has 13 residues. Germline V gene lookup returns CDR1 MDHEN and CDR2 SYDVKM. V was clipped by 10 bases and J by 6 bases; unmatched bases: 9. Written as DNA, the CDR3 is TGTGCCACCAAGGACAGGCGCCCAAACACCATATATTTT. Protein: CATKDRRPNTIYF.

The table lists this clone with a count of one. The V and J genes are TRBV10-2 and TRBJ1-5; D uncertain. Germline CDR1 is WSHSY and CDR2 is SAAADI. This CDR3 has 15 residues. V lost 2 bases and J lost 10, with 18 bases in between. This CDR3 reads CASSEAPSTFGPQHF. CDR3 coding DNA: TGCGCCAGCAGTGAGGCACCTAGTACTTTTGGACCCCAGCATTTT.

The chain couples TRBV11-3 to TRBJ1-2; D may be TRBD1 (5 bases). V lost 5 bases, J lost 7 bases, and 17 bases lay in between. CDR1 is SGHNT, CDR2 YENEEA, per germline. This CDR3 has 14 residues. This CDR3 is CASSQGPILGGYTF. The CDR3 DNA reads as TGTGCCAGCAGCCAGGGTCCTATCTTGGGTGGCTACACCTTC.

The chain combines TRBV4-3 with TRBJ1-1; perhaps TRBD1 as D (5 bases). CDR1 and CDR2 from the germline V gene are LGHNA and YSLEER. V was cut by 0 bases and J by 10 bases, with 12 bases left in between. The CDR3 loop spans 13 amino acids. CDR3 DNA sequence: TGCGCCAGCAGCCAAGACAGGGTGGAGGGAGCTTTCTTT. Protein product: CASSQDRVEGAFF.

The chain uses TRBV15 and TRBJ2-4; a weak D match, TRBD1 (6 bases). With 3 bases removed from V and 2 bases from J, the gap between germline ends came to 11 bases. Germline V gives CDR1 LNHNV, CDR2 YYDKDF (reference sequence). CDR3 size: 15 residues. The CDR3 DNA reads TGTGCCACCAGCAGGGAACAGGGTTCCAAAAACATTCAGTACTTC. Translation: CATSREQGSKNIQYF.